This is a list of T cell receptor beta chains from one sample in a study of blood T cell repertoires in COVID-19. Profiled with immunoSEQ multiplex PCR; TCRdb holds only in-frame clones, not every one. The table includes 360,000 or so clones, roughly 90% detected once. The sample comprised PBMCs or T cells enriched from blood (not recorded which). These receptors all stem from a woman aged 25 to 39 who had recovered from COVID-19. Each CDR3 is given with its conserved first and last residue. A D gene is named only where the DNA matches it firmly. Expanded clones are given a class, and other clones once, few, many or no size at all.

j_call: TRBJ2-2; clone_size: NA; d_call: NA; v_call: TRBV11-2; cdr3_nt: TGTGCCAGCAGCCCCACAGGCACTGCGAACACCGGGGAGCTGTTTTTT; cdr3_aa: CASSPTGTANTGELFF
j_call: TRBJ1-6; clone_size: NA; d_call: TRBD1; v_call: TRBV5-1; cdr3_nt: TGCGCCAGCAGCCTTGACTACCTCCTTGACAGGGGCCCCGCACCCCTCCACTTT; cdr3_aa: CASSLDYLLDRGPAPLHF
j_call: TRBJ1-2; clone_size: NA; d_call: TRBD1; v_call: TRBV5-5; cdr3_nt: TGTGCCAGCAGCCGGGGACAGGGGAACTATGGCTACACCTTC; cdr3_aa: CASSRGQGNYGYTF
j_call: TRBJ1-5; clone_size: NA; d_call: NA; v_call: TRBV19; cdr3_nt: TGTGCCAGTAGTATTCAAAGGGGTGGCAATCAGCCCCAGCATTTT; cdr3_aa: CASSIQRGGNQPQHF
j_call: TRBJ1-1; clone_size: NA; d_call: NA; v_call: TRBV7-6; cdr3_nt: TGTGCCAGCAGCCCCCGACCCGCCCCGGGCACTGAAGCTTTCTTT; cdr3_aa: CASSPRPAPGTEAFF
j_call: TRBJ1-2; clone_size: NA; d_call: NA; v_call: TRBV5-4; cdr3_nt: TGTGCCAGCGCCCTCGGGACAACTAACTATGGCTACACCTTC; cdr3_aa: CASALGTTNYGYTF
j_call: TRBJ1-1; clone_size: once; d_call: NA; v_call: TRBV7-9; cdr3_nt: TGTGCCAGCAGCTTAACAGTCAGCACTGAAGCTTTCTTT; cdr3_aa: CASSLTVSTEAFF
j_call: TRBJ2-1; clone_size: few; d_call: NA; v_call: TRBV5-1; cdr3_nt: TGCGCCAGCAGCTCCTCAGGGGACTACAATGAGCAGTTCTTC; cdr3_aa: CASSSSGDYNEQFF
j_call: TRBJ1-6; clone_size: NA; d_call: NA; v_call: TRBV3-1/TRBV3-2; cdr3_nt: TGTGCCAGCAGCCGAGTCGTGGGGGGTAATTCACCCCTCCACTTT; cdr3_aa: CASSRVVGGNSPLHF
j_call: TRBJ1-6; clone_size: NA; d_call: TRBD1; v_call: TRBV19; cdr3_nt: TGTGCCAGTAGTATAGACCGGGACAGGGGGAATTCACCCCTCCACTTT; cdr3_aa: CASSIDRDRGNSPLHF
j_call: TRBJ2-1; clone_size: NA; d_call: NA; v_call: TRBV11-2; cdr3_nt: TGTGCCAGCAGCTCTCGGACAGCCTACAATGAGCAGTTCTTC; cdr3_aa: CASSSRTAYNEQFF